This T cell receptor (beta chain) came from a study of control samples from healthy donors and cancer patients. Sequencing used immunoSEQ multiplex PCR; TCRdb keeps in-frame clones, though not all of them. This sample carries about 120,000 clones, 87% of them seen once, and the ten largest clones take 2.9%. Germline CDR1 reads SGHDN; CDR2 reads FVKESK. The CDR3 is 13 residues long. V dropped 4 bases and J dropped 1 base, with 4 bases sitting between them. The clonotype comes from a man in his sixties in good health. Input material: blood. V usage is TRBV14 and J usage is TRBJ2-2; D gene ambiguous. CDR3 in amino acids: CASSLGNTGELFF. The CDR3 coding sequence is TGTGCCAGCAGCCTAGGGAACACCGGGGAGCTGTTTTTT.